Shown below are 16 T cell receptor beta chains from a single sample sequenced in a study of regulatory T cells in long-lasting Graves disease. Arm-PCR of CDR3 regions and iRepertoire HTBI primers were the basis on which TCR beta libraries were built. One entry per CDR3 protein results from TCRdb running MiXCR on the multiplex PCR reads. The top ten clones hold around 20% of a sample with about 400,000 distinct CDR3 sequences, 20% to 25% of them seen once. Time point indicated: persistent/refractory GD, antithyroid drugs over 5 years with positive TRAb. With RNA extracted from PBMCs as input, the TCR library was made. This sample comprised peripheral blood mononuclear cells (PBMCs), obtained when the disease was refractory, from a patient treated with antithyroid drugs. Receptor source: a female donor with Graves disease.

The chain links TRBV2 to TRBJ1-3; D is unresolved. The CDR3 covers 16 residues. V shed 6 bases and J shed 0 bases, with 15 bases lying between them. CDR1 is SNHLY and CDR2 is FYNNEI in the germline V gene. In nucleotides, the CDR3 is TGTGCCAGCAGACCGCTTACGGCAGACTCTGGAAACACCATATATTTT. Encoded protein: CASRPLTADSGNTIYF.

This clonotype has at least ten counts. The gene calls are TRBV10-3 and TRBJ1-1, with 7 bases fitting TRBD1. The germline gives CDR1 ENHRY, CDR2 SYGVKD. V trimming: 10 bases; J trimming: 1 base; junction bases outside the gene matches: 9. The CDR3 runs to 14 residues. CDR3 nucleotide sequence: TGTGCCACCCGGACAGGTCAGACGAACACTGAAGCTTTCTTT. Translated: CATRTGQTNTEAFF.

This clonotype has just a few counts. The V call is TRBV7-9, the J call TRBJ1-1, with 8 bases that match TRBD1. V lost 4 bases to trimming and J lost 8 bases; unmatched junction nucleotides: 12. CDR3 size: 15 residues. Germline assignment: CDR1 SEHNR and CDR2 FQNEAQ (reference sequence). CDR3 in DNA: TGTGCCAGCAGCTCCGGGGGGGTGTGGGACAGGGAAGCTTTCTTT. As protein: CASSSGGVWDREAFF.

This clonotype was found a few times. The chain joins TRBV6-9 to TRBJ2-7, with TRBD1 as a possible D gene (6 bases). V was cut by 3 bases and J by 5 bases, with 41 bases left in between. The length of the CDR3 is 23 residues. In germline, CDR1 is MNHGY, CDR2 SVAAGI. As DNA, the CDR3 is TGTGCCAGCAGTTACCCCGTTTTTACAGGGTCTGGGGAACTGCTGAGGGATTTGAACGAGCAGTACTTC. Translation gives CASSYPVFTGSGELLRDLNEQYF.

This clonotype was observed a few times. V is TRBV3-1 and J is TRBJ1-4; TRBD1 agrees at 7 bases. The ends lost 2 bases at V and 5 bases at J; junction bases unmatched: 2. This CDR3 contains 14 residues. Germline CDR1 and CDR2: LGHDT and YNNKEL (reference sequence). The CDR3 here is CASSQTGQNEKLFF. As DNA, the CDR3 is TGTGCCAGCAGCCAAACGGGACAGAATGAAAAACTGTTTTTT.

Ten or more counts support this clonotype. This chain uses TRBV18 with TRBJ2-5, with D unclear. This CDR3 contains 16 residues. V was cut by 1 base and J by 2 bases, with 14 bases left in between. Germline CDR1 reads KGHSH; CDR2 reads LQKENI. CDR3 residues: CASSPLVNAGQETQYF. In DNA, the CDR3 is TGTGCCAGCTCACCACTCGTAAACGCAGGACAAGAGACCCAGTACTTC.

This clonotype was counted many times. The V call is TRBV19, the J call TRBJ1-1; D might be TRBD1 (5 bases). Trimming cost V 2 bases and J 4 bases, with 8 bases left between them. The CDR3 loop spans 13 amino acids. Germline V CDR1 and CDR2: LNHDA, SQIVND (reference sequence). The CDR3, as DNA: TGTGCCAGTAGTATATTAGGGGCCACTGAAGCTTTCTTT. Translating it yields CASSILGATEAFF.

The chain recombines TRBV20-1 with TRBJ1-2; D remains ambiguous. From germline, CDR1 is DFQATT and CDR2 SNEGSKA (reference sequence). The V and J ends lost 3 bases and 0 bases respectively, with 11 bases between them. The CDR3 is 14 residues long. The CDR3 DNA is TGCAGTGCTAGTAGCCTTGGCTCTAACTATGGCTACACCTTC. Its translation: CSASSLGSNYGYTF.

This clonotype was found many times. The V call is TRBV7-2, the J call TRBJ2-6; 7 bases map to TRBD1. The CDR3 is made up of 18 amino acids. V shed 3 bases and J 0 bases; nucleotides not matched to a gene: 8. Germline V CDR1 and CDR2: SGHTA, FQGNSA. CDR3 bases: TGTGCCAGCAGCTTTTTACCGGGACAGAGCTCTGGGGCCAACGTCCTGACTTTC. It translates to CASSFLPGQSSGANVLTF.

The chain has TRBV29-1 and TRBJ2-2; no clear D gene. Looked up from germline, CDR1 is SQVTM and CDR2 is ANQGSEA. This CDR3 region has 14 residues. V lost 6 bases to trimming and J lost 0 bases, with 11 bases between them. In nucleotides, the CDR3 is TGCAGCGTCCCCCGCCCCTCGAACACCGGGGAGCTGTTTTTT. This encodes CSVPRPSNTGELFF.

The genes are TRBV6-2 or TRBV6-3 and TRBJ2-5; a weak D match, TRBD1 (6 bases). V was cut by 5 bases and J by 5 bases, with 15 bases left in between. From germline, CDR1 is MNHEY and CDR2 SVGEGT. There are 14 residues in the CDR3. CDR3 nucleotides: TGTGCCAGCAGTCCCGGCACAGGGCCCGAGACCCAGTACTTC. Encoded protein: CASSPGTGPETQYF.

This clonotype was counted ten times or more. The gene calls are TRBV27 and TRBJ2-7; D assignment may be TRBD1 or TRBD2 (6 bases each). Trimming shortened V by 5 bases and J by 4 bases, and 15 bases separated the two germline ends. The length of the CDR3 is 14 residues. From germline, CDR1 is MNHEY and CDR2 SMNVEV (reference sequence). CDR3 in DNA: TGTGCCAGCAGTCTCTTACAGGGAGGATACGAGCAGTACTTC. It translates to CASSLLQGGYEQYF.

This clonotype has at least ten counts. The V gene is TRBV12-3 or TRBV12-4, the J gene TRBJ1-6; weak D call: TRBD1 (6 bases). V was trimmed by 4 bases and J by 5 bases, leaving 9 bases between them. CDR3 length: 14 residues. This CDR3 reads CASSSGQNNSPLHF. The CDR3 DNA sequence: TGTGCCAGCAGTTCCGGACAGAATAATTCACCCCTCCACTTT.

This clonotype was found a few times. The CDR3 DNA reads as TGTGCCAGCAGCCAAGAGGGACAGCCAAATGAAAAACTGTTTTTT. Amino acids: CASSQEGQPNEKLFF. The rearrangement uses TRBV4-2 and TRBJ1-4; 7 nucleotides match TRBD1. In germline, CDR1 is LGHNA, CDR2 YNFKEQ. V dropped 0 bases and J dropped 5; count of bases not matched to a gene: 3. The CDR3 loop spans 15 amino acids.

This clonotype was seen more than once but under ten times. The V and J genes are TRBV5-6 and TRBJ1-2; tentatively, D is TRBD1 (5 bases). The V end was cut by 0 bases, the J end by 8 bases, with 17 bases between. CDR1 is SGHDT and CDR2 is YYEEEE in the germline V gene. The CDR3 has 15 amino acids. CDR3 protein: CASSLVEMGRYGYTF. The CDR3 coding sequence is TGTGCCAGCAGCTTGGTTGAGATGGGACGCTACGGCTACACCTTC.

This clonotype was seen repeatedly, ten times or more. V is TRBV28 and J is TRBJ1-6; D possibly corresponds to TRBD1 (5 bases). Germline CDR1 MDHEN, CDR2 SYDVKM. The V gene lost 6 bases and the J gene lost 9 bases, with 12 bases spanning the gap. The CDR3 is made up of 13 amino acids. The CDR3 coding sequence is TGTGCCAGCAGGTCCGGGACTGCTTCACCCCTCCACTTT. It codes for CASRSGTASPLHF.